What follows describes a single T cell receptor beta chain. This specimen comes from a study of blood T cell repertoires in COVID-19. In the authors' workflow: Nucleated cell number was recorded as an estimate derived from reference gene primer amplification. Measured with immunoSEQ multiplex PCR; TCRdb has only the in-frame clones, and not every one. The V and J calls and the clone size are those of that table, but D and trimming were determined from the DNA. The sample includes about 270,000 clones, around 92% of them seen just once. V lost 6 bases, J lost 4 bases, and 7 bases stayed unmatched. This CDR3 contains 15 residues. CDR1 is MNHEY, CDR2 SVGAGI, per germline.

The receptor's source is a woman in her sixties who had recovered from COVID-19. The sample comprised PBMCs or T cells enriched from blood (not recorded which). The chain is built from TRBV6-5 and TRBJ1-1, with TRBD1 matching 11 bases. For the CDR3, the DNA is TGTGCCAGCAGCCTTACAGGGACAGGGGGCACTGAAGCTTTCTTT. Encoded protein: CASSLTGTGGTEAFF.